This T cell receptor (beta chain) derives from a study of blood T cell repertoires in COVID-19. About the research overall: The United States, Italy and Spain provided the acute and convalescent COVID-19 samples. PBMCs, B-cell-depleted T cells, or T cells were the source of the cDNA or gDNA that made up the material.

Original handling: Reference gene primer amplification gave nucleated cell count estimates. This table comes from immunoSEQ multiplex PCR, and its TCRdb copy is limited to in-frame clones, with some not included. The V and J calls and clone size were taken over from that table, and D and trimming were inferred from the DNA. The table includes about 160,000 clones, roughly 87% detected once. Between the trimmed V and J ends, which lost 2 bases and 0 bases, there was a span of 5 bases. CDR3 length: 14 amino acids. Germline CDR1 KGHSH, CDR2 LQKENI. This sequence originates from a woman aged 60-70 years who had recovered from COVID-19. Material: peripheral blood. V is TRBV18 and J is TRBJ2-1; perhaps TRBD2 as D (5 bases). The DNA for the CDR3 is TGTGCCAGCTCACCAGGAGGCTCCTACAATGAGCAGTTCTTC. It encodes CASSPGGSYNEQFF.